This T cell receptor (beta chain) was sequenced during a study of T cells in Graves' hyperthyroidism and ophthalmopathy. Study as a whole: Peripheral blood was taken when the disease was first diagnosed, before any treatment began.

This clonotype was seen ten or more times. The antigen is unknown. RNA transcripts gave rise to amplified TCR beta CDR3 regions. The HTBI set primed first-round TCR CDR3 RT-PCR. A single record per CDR3 protein comes from TCRdb applying MiXCR to the multiplex PCR reads. The repertoire holds 400,000 to 550,000 distinct CDR3 sequences, around 24% seen once, with over 9% in the top ten. The study's findings and limits: Before onset, ophthalmopathy was predicted by the model a median roughly 6.8 months earlier. Blood samples included most of the expanded thyroid clonotypes exceeding 0.001.

Diagnosing involved the use of clinical symptoms, serum thyroxine and TRAb, thyroid ultrasound and orbital computed tomography. J was trimmed by 0 bases and V by 7 bases; bases with no gene match: 9. Germline CDR1 and CDR2: SQVTM and ANQGSEA. The CDR3 spans 15 residues. The sample comprised blood. The TCR originated in a woman in her twenties or thirties with Graves' ophthalmopathy. V is TRBV29-1 and J is TRBJ1-3; 7 bases line up with TRBD1. The CDR3: CSARKDRNSGNTIYF. In DNA, the CDR3 is TGCAGCGCCAGAAAGGACAGGAACTCTGGAAACACCATATATTTT.